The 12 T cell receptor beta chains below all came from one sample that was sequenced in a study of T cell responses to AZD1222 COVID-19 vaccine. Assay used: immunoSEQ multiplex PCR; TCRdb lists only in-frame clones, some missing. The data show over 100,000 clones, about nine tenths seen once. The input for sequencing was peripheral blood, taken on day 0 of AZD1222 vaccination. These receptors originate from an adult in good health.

The CDR3 bases are TGTGCCAGCAGTTTATCACAGGTCACCACAGAGACCCAGTACTTC. Translation: CASSLSQVTTETQYF. The J gene is TRBJ2-5, the V gene TRBV28; weak D call: TRBD1 (5 bases). The germline CDR1 and CDR2 sequences are MDHEN and SYDVKM. Deletions cut 1 base from V and 4 bases from J, with 13 bases between. The CDR3 covers 15 residues.

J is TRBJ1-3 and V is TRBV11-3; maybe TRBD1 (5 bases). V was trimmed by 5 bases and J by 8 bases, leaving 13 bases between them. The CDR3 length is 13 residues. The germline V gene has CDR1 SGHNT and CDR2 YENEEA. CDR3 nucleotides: TGTGCCAGCAGCCAGGGCTTCGGGGACACCATATATTTT. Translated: CASSQGFGDTIYF.

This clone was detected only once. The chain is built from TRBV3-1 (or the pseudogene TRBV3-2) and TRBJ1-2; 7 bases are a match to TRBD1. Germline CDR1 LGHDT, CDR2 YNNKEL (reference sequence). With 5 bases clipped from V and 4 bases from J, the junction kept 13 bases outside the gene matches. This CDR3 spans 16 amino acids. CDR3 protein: CASSTPGTEDLYGYTF. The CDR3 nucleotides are TGTGCCAGCAGCACCCCCGGGACAGAAGACCTCTATGGCTACACCTTC.

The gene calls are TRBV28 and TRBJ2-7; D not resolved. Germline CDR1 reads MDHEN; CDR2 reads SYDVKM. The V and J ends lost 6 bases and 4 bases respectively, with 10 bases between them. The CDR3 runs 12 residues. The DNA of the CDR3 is TGTGCCAGCAGCTCTAATCCATACGAGCAGTACTTC. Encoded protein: CASSSNPYEQYF.

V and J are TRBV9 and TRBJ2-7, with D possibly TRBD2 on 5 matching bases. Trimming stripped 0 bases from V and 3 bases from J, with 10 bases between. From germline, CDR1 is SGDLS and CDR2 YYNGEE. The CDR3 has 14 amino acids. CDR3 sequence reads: CASSVAHGDYEQYF. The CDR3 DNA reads TGTGCCAGCAGCGTAGCCCACGGGGACTACGAGCAGTACTTC. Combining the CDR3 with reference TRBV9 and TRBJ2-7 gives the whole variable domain DSGVTQTPKHLITATGQRVTLRCSPRSGDLSVYWYQQSLDQGLQFLIQYYNGEERAKGNILERFSAQQFPDLHSELNLSSLELGDSALYFCASSVAHGDYEQYFGPGTRLTVT.

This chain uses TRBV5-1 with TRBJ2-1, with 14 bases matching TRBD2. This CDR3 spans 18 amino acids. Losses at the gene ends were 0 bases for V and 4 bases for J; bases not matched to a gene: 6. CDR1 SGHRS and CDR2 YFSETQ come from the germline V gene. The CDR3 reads CASSLEGTSGSSYNEQFF. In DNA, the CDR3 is TGCGCCAGCAGCTTGGAAGGGACTAGCGGGAGCTCTTACAATGAGCAGTTCTTC.

The CDR3 DNA sequence: TGTGCCAGCAGCCAAGTAAGGAAGGGCGGGAGGACCTACAATGAGCAGTTCTTC. Amino acids: CASSQVRKGGRTYNEQFF. The chain joins TRBV3-1 (or the pseudogene TRBV3-2) to TRBJ2-1, with 8 nucleotides matching TRBD2. J lost 2 bases, V lost 1 base, and 10 bases had no gene match. The CDR3 has 18 residues. Germline assignment: CDR1 LGHDT and CDR2 YNNKEL (reference sequence).

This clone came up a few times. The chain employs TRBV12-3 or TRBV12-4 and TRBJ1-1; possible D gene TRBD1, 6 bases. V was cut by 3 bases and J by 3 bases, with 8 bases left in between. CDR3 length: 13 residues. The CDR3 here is CASSFAGDTEAFF. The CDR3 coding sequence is TGTGCCAGCAGTTTTGCAGGGGACACTGAAGCTTTCTTT.

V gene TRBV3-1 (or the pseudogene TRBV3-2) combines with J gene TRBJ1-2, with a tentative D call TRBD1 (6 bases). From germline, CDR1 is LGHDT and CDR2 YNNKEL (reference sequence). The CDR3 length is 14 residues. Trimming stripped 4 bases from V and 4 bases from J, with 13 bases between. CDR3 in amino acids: CASSPRRDTYGYTF. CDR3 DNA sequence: TGTGCCAGCAGCCCCCGACGGGACACCTATGGCTACACCTTC.

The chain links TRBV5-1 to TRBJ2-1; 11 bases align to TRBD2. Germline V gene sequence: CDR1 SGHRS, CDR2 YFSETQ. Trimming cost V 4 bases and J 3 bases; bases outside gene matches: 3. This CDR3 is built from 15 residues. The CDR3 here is CASSKGLADYNEQFF. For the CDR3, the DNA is TGCGCCAGCAGCAAGGGACTAGCGGACTACAATGAGCAGTTCTTC.

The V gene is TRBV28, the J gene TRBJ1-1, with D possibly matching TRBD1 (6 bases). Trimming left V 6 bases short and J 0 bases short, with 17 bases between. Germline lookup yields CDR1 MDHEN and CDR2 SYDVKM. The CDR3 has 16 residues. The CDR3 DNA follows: TGTGCCAGCAGACCCCCCAACAGGGCCATGAACACTGAAGCTTTCTTT. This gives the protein CASRPPNRAMNTEAFF. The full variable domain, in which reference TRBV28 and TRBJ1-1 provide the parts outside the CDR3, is DVKVTQSSRYLVKRTGEKVFLECVQDMDHENMFWYRQDPGLGLRLIYFSYDVKMKEKGDIPEGYSVSREKKERFSLILESASTNQTSMYLCASRPPNRAMNTEAFFGQGTRLTVV.

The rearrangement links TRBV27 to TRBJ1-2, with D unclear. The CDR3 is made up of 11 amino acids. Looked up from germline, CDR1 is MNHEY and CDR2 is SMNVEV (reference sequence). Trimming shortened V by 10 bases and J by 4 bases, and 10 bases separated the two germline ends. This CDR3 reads CATTDGYGYTF. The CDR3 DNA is TGTGCCACCACGGATGGCTATGGCTACACCTTC.